The 12 T cell receptor beta chains below come from one sample, sequenced in a study of T-cell reconstitution after alpha-beta-depleted transplantation in children (dated by TCRdb to the mid-2010s). Explained via the paper, the treatment or condition label denotes: allogeneic hematopoietic cell transplantation with graft depleted of TCRalphabeta T cells and CD19 B cells. Libraries were prepared through PCR. TCRdb records Illumina HiSeq 2500 as the sequencer. TCR library preparation used molecular barcoding, with unique molecular identifiers applied to normalize quantification of the TCRbeta repertoire. TCRdb reran the public reads through fastp at Q25 and MiXCR, keeping productive beta chains. Every distinct CDR3 protein forms one entry, paired with its most common genes and DNA. The table for this sample lists about 490,000 distinct CDR3 sequences; about 11% of them were counted only once. The ten largest clones capture roughly 2% of the sample.

The sequencing used PBMCs, collected before TCRalphabeta/CD19-depleted stem cell transplant. These receptors were obtained from a child between 2 and 9 years old with inherited bone marrow failure, due to receive a stem cell transplant.

This clonotype was observed many times. The chain combines TRBV20-1 with TRBJ2-5; D gene uncertain. This CDR3 contains 14 residues. Trimming removed 1 base at V and 2 bases at J, with 11 bases between. CDR1 DFQATT and CDR2 SNEGSKA come from the germline V gene (reference sequence). The CDR3 sequence is CSARVRIQQETQYF. In nucleotides, the CDR3 is TGCAGTGCTAGAGTACGGATACAACAAGAGACCCAGTACTTC.

The chain employs TRBV30 and TRBJ1-1, with 9 positions matching TRBD1. The CDR3 loop spans 14 amino acids. V gave up 5 bases and J gave up 4 bases; unmatched junction bases: 8. CDR1 GTSNPN and CDR2 SVGIG come from the germline V gene (reference sequence). CDR3 bases: TGTGCCTGGTCTAAGGGACAGGGCGTCACTGAAGCTTTCTTT. Encoded protein: CAWSKGQGVTEAFF.

This clonotype showed up many times. V usage is TRBV4-3 and J usage is TRBJ2-1, with 7 bases aligning to TRBD2. The ends lost 3 bases at V and 8 bases at J; junction bases unmatched: 10. Germline-derived CDR1 and CDR2 are LGHNA and YSLEER. The CDR3 covers 15 residues. As DNA, the CDR3 is TGCGCCAGCAGCCAGGAACTAGCGCAAACACATGAGCAGTTCTTC. Translated: CASSQELAQTHEQFF.

The chain uses TRBV18 and TRBJ1-1; D is undetermined. The CDR3 has 15 amino acids. The germline CDR1 and CDR2 sequences are KGHSH and LQKENI. V lost 2 bases and J lost 4, with 14 bases in between. Here the CDR3 reads CASSPIEVLSTEAFF. CDR3 DNA sequence: TGTGCCAGCTCACCAATTGAAGTTTTGAGCACTGAAGCTTTCTTT.

This clonotype was counted a few times. This chain joins TRBV25-1 and TRBJ2-1; 9 positions match TRBD2. V shed 10 bases, J shed 12 bases, and the junction held 7 bases outside the gene matches. This CDR3 is built from 11 residues. Germline loops: CDR1 MGHDK, CDR2 SYGVNS. The CDR3 DNA follows: TGTGCCACCCAAGAGCGGGAGGCGCAGTTCTTC. Residues: CATQEREAQFF.

This clonotype was counted many times. This sequence joins TRBV15 and TRBJ2-4; D not certain. V lost 1 base and J lost 9, with 10 bases in between. Germline V gives CDR1 LNHNV, CDR2 YYDKDF (reference sequence). CDR3 length equals 13 residues. The CDR3 DNA reads as TGTGCCACCAGCAGAGCTGGTTTTAGCATTCAGTACTTC. It specifies CATSRAGFSIQYF. Full variable domain (missing parts from reference TRBV15 and TRBJ2-4): DAMVIQNPRYQVTQFGKPVTLSCSQTLNHNVMYWYQQKSSQAPKLLFHYYDKDFNNEADTPDNFQSRRPNTSFCFLDIRSPGLGDTAMYLCATSRAGFSIQYFGAGTRLSVL.

The rearrangement uses TRBV4-3 and TRBJ2-5; a weak D match, TRBD2 (6 bases). Trimming removed 1 base at V and 4 bases at J, with 10 bases between. Germline V gene sequence: CDR1 LGHNA, CDR2 YSLEER. The CDR3 totals 14 residues. The CDR3 sequence: CASSQVSGRETQYF. In DNA, the CDR3 is TGCGCCAGCAGCCAAGTAAGCGGGCGAGAGACCCAGTACTTC.

This clonotype was counted between two and nine times. This rearrangement joins TRBV25-1 to TRBJ1-5; the D gene is possibly TRBD1 (6 bases). Germline V gene data show CDR1 as MGHDK and CDR2 as SYGVNS. This CDR3 spans 14 amino acids. Trimming pared 3 bases from V and 4 bases from J, leaving 10 bases between. The CDR3 region has the DNA TGTGCCAGCAGTGAGTGGGGGACAAATCAGCCCCAGCATTTT. This gives the protein CASSEWGTNQPQHF.

The rearrangement links TRBV19 to TRBJ2-3, with D unclear. The V end lost 2 bases, the J end lost 0 bases, and 9 bases lay between the germline ends. CDR1 is LNHDA and CDR2 is SQIVND in the germline V gene (reference sequence). This CDR3 comprises 15 residues. The CDR3 loop reads CASSIWAASTDTQYF. Written as DNA, the CDR3 is TGTGCCAGTAGTATATGGGCGGCTAGCACAGATACGCAGTATTTT. Together with reference TRBV19 and TRBJ2-3, the CDR3 gives the full variable domain: DGGITQSPKYLFRKEGQNVTLSCEQNLNHDAMYWYRQDPGQGLRLIYYSQIVNDFQKGDIAEGYSVSREKKESFPLTVTSAQKNPTAFYLCASSIWAASTDTQYFGPGTRLTVL.

V gene TRBV29-1 combines with J gene TRBJ2-6, with D uncertain. CDR3 size: 16 residues. Germline CDR1 SQVTM, CDR2 ANQGSEA. Trimming pared 2 bases from V and 1 base from J, leaving 12 bases between. CDR3 DNA: TGCAGCGTTGAAACGGCGGCCCTATCTGGGGCCAACGTCCTGACTTTC. Its protein product is CSVETAALSGANVLTF.

The gene calls are TRBV6-2 or TRBV6-3 and TRBJ2-2; 9 bases line up with TRBD1. Germline lookup yields CDR1 MNHEY and CDR2 SVGEGT. CDR3 size: 15 residues. V gave up 7 bases and J gave up 3 bases; unmatched junction bases: 6. Here the CDR3 DNA reads TGTGCCAGCAAGGCCGGGACAGGGTACACCGGGGAGCTGTTTTTT. Translation gives CASKAGTGYTGELFF.

This clonotype was detected ten times or more. The chain has TRBV4-1 and TRBJ1-5; D is undetermined. V was shortened by 1 base and J by 7 bases, with 8 bases between the two germline ends. The CDR3 length is 13 residues. The germline CDR1 and CDR2 sequences are MGHRA and YSYEKL. CDR3 residues: CASSQGENQPQHF. In nucleotides, the CDR3 is TGCGCCAGCAGCCAAGGGGAGAACCAGCCCCAGCATTTT.